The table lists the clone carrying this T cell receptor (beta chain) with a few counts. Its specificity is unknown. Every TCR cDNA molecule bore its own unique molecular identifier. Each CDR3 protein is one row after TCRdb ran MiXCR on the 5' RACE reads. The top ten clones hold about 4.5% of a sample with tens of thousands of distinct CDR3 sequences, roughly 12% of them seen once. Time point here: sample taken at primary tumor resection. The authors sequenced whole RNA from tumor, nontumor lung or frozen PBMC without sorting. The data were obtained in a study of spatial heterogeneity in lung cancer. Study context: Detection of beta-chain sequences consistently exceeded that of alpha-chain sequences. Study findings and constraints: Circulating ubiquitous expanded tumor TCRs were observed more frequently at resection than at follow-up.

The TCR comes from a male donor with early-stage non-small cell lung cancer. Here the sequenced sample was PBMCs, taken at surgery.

CDR3 DNA sequence: TGCAGTGCTAGAGACAAAGACAGGGGGCATGGCACTGAAGCTTTCTTT. Residues: CSARDKDRGHGTEAFF. V is TRBV20-1 and J is TRBJ1-1, with 10 bases identical to TRBD1. Unmatched junction bases numbered 8, after V lost 0 bases and J lost 4 bases. The CDR3 covers 16 residues. Germline loops: CDR1 DFQATT, CDR2 SNEGSKA (reference sequence).